The next 26 T cell receptor beta chains were all read from a single sample in a study of blood T cells in healthy people across ages. Together with a sample-barcoded 5' primer, a J-beta primer mix was included in a second PCR lasting roughly 6 to 12 cycles. TCRdb analysed the 5' RACE reads with MiXCR anew, one entry per CDR3 protein. The top ten clones hold over 15% of a sample with 800,000 or so distinct CDR3 sequences, around half of them seen once. The sequencing input was blood. Source of these receptors: a man older than 75 in good health.

This chain connects TRBV12-3 or TRBV12-4 to TRBJ2-3; unclear D gene. The CDR3 loop spans 14 amino acids. The V end lost 3 bases, the J end lost 6 bases, and 13 bases lay between the germline ends. Written as DNA, the CDR3 is TGTGCCAGCAGTTTCTCGGGTTATGGGGATACGCAGTATTTT. Residues: CASSFSGYGDTQYF.

The genes are TRBV7-3 and TRBJ2-3; unclear D gene. The CDR3 is 16 residues long. CDR1 and CDR2 (germline): SGHTA, FQGTGA. V shed 5 bases and J shed 0 bases, with 15 bases lying between them. CDR3 in amino acids: CASSPTPGYSTDTQYF. CDR3 bases: TGTGCCAGCAGCCCGACGCCCGGGTATAGCACAGATACGCAGTATTTT.

This clonotype has a handful of counts. The chain has TRBV24-1 and TRBJ1-2; D remains unclear. Germline V gene sequence: CDR1 KGHDR, CDR2 SFDVKD. Deletions cut 1 base from V and 7 bases from J, with 3 bases between. This CDR3 has 11 amino acids. The DNA for the CDR3 is TGTGCCACCAGTGATTTACTTGGCTACACCTTC. The encoded protein is CATSDLLGYTF.

V gene TRBV2 combines with J gene TRBJ1-1; TRBD1 matches 7 bases. V shed 10 bases, J shed 4 bases, and the junction held 12 bases outside the gene matches. The CDR3 is 14 residues long. Per germline, CDR1 SNHLY and CDR2 FYNNEI. CDR3 in amino acids: CAITAGTVATEAFF. CDR3 bases: TGTGCCATCACTGCCGGGACAGTTGCCACTGAAGCTTTCTTT.

This clonotype was found a few times. The V call is TRBV28, the J call TRBJ2-7; weak D call: TRBD2 (5 bases). This CDR3 comprises 12 residues. With 10 bases removed from V and 0 bases from J, the gap between germline ends came to 10 bases. The germline CDR1 and CDR2 sequences are MDHEN and SYDVKM. This chain's CDR3 is CATLGISYEQYF. In nucleotides, the CDR3 is TGTGCCACCCTCGGGATCTCCTACGAGCAGTACTTC.

This clonotype was picked up a small number of times. V is TRBV19 and J is TRBJ2-7; TRBD1 might be the D (6 bases). CDR1 LNHDA and CDR2 SQIVND come from the germline V gene (reference sequence). The CDR3 is made up of 15 amino acids. V lost 4 bases and J lost 5, with 18 bases in between. The DNA of the CDR3 is TGTGCCAGTAGTAATCGAGGGACACCGGTCGACGAGCAGTACTTC. It codes for CASSNRGTPVDEQYF.

This clonotype was detected only a few times. CDR3 DNA: TGTGCCAGCAGTTTGGGGACGGGACCCGGGGAGCTGTTTTTT. It translates to CASSLGTGPGELFF. V usage is TRBV12-3 or TRBV12-4 and J usage is TRBJ2-2; the D gene could be TRBD1 or TRBD2 (5 bases each). CDR3 length: 14 residues. Trimming cost V 3 bases and J 6 bases, with 11 bases left between them.

This clonotype occurred many times. The rearrangement uses TRBV20-1 and TRBJ2-1; maybe TRBD1 (6 bases). V dropped 6 bases and J dropped 4 bases, with 22 bases sitting between them. There are 16 residues in the CDR3. From germline, CDR1 is DFQATT and CDR2 SNEGSKA (reference sequence). DNA of the CDR3: TGCAGTGCGCCACCATCGTCACAGGGCCATTACAATGAGCAGTTCTTC. As protein: CSAPPSSQGHYNEQFF.

V gene TRBV5-1 combines with J gene TRBJ2-1; D gene unclear. In germline, CDR1 is SGHRS, CDR2 YFSETQ. The CDR3 runs 14 residues. V was cut by 0 bases and J by 9 bases, with 13 bases left in between. DNA of the CDR3: TGCGCCAGCAGCTTGGTCCAGGTTGACGGTGAGCAGTTCTTC. Protein sequence: CASSLVQVDGEQFF.

The rearrangement uses TRBV7-3 and TRBJ1-1, with a tentative D call TRBD1 (5 bases). Germline loops: CDR1 SGHTA, CDR2 FQGTGA. This CDR3 is 15 amino acids long. Trimming left V 5 bases short and J 0 bases short, with 13 bases between. The CDR3 DNA is TGTGCCAGCAGCCCCAGGGAGGCGATGAACACTGAAGCTTTCTTT. It specifies CASSPREAMNTEAFF.

This chain joins TRBV7-3 and TRBJ2-3; 9 bases align to TRBD2. From germline, CDR1 is SGHTA and CDR2 FQGTGA. J was trimmed by 4 bases and V by 1 base; bases with no gene match: 6. The CDR3 has 16 residues. Here the CDR3 reads CASSLRVSGGADTQYF. The CDR3 DNA sequence: TGTGCCAGCAGCTTAAGGGTTAGCGGGGGTGCAGATACGCAGTATTTT.

A few counts support this clonotype. V is TRBV7-2 and J is TRBJ2-5, with 11 nucleotides matching TRBD2. CDR3 length: 19 residues. After removal of 3 bases from V and 11 bases from J, the junction contained 23 bases not matched to a gene. The germline V gene has CDR1 SGHTA and CDR2 FQGNSA. This chain's CDR3 is CASSFRAGAIAGGYNEQYF. The CDR3, as DNA: TGTGCCAGCAGCTTTAGGGCGGGGGCCATAGCGGGAGGGTACAATGAGCAGTACTTC.

This clonotype has more than one count but fewer than ten. This chain joins TRBV28 and TRBJ2-1; tentatively, D is TRBD2 (5 bases). The CDR3 totals 15 residues. V lost 7 bases and J lost 5, with 18 bases in between. CDR1 and CDR2 from the germline V gene are MDHEN and SYDVKM. CDR3 in amino acids: CASMGAEMGHNEQFF. The CDR3 nucleotides are TGTGCCAGCATGGGAGCGGAAATGGGCCACAATGAGCAGTTCTTC.

The chain couples TRBV5-1 to TRBJ2-7, with D possibly being TRBD1 or TRBD2 (5 bases each). This CDR3 is 13 amino acids long. The V gene's germline CDR1 is SGHRS and CDR2 YFSETQ. The V end lost 4 bases, the J end lost 6 bases, and 14 bases lay between the germline ends. The CDR3 DNA sequence: TGCGCCAGCAGCGAAGGGACGGACCCCGAGCAGTACTTC. It encodes CASSEGTDPEQYF.

The chain couples TRBV27 to TRBJ1-5, with a possible D match to TRBD1 (5 bases). Germline CDR1 and CDR2: MNHEY and SMNVEV (reference sequence). CDR3 length: 14 amino acids. V was clipped by 6 bases and J by 3 bases, with 12 bases between them. The DNA of the CDR3 is TGTGCCAGCAGCCGAAGCGGGACCAATCAGCCCCAGCATTTT. Translated, it gives CASSRSGTNQPQHF.

Ten or more counts support this clonotype. The chain has TRBV6-2 or TRBV6-3 and TRBJ1-2, with 8 bases fitting TRBD1. Germline loops: CDR1 MNHEY, CDR2 SVGEGT. V lost 6 bases to trimming and J lost 8 bases; unmatched junction nucleotides: 14. The CDR3 spans 15 residues. CDR3: CASSSSTGALEGYTF. Here the CDR3 DNA reads TGTGCCAGCAGCAGCTCGACAGGGGCCCTGGAGGGCTACACCTTC.

The genes are TRBV27 and TRBJ2-5, with 9 bases matching TRBD2. This CDR3 contains 16 residues. The V gene's germline CDR1 is MNHEY and CDR2 SMNVEV (reference sequence). Germline trimming cut 6 bases from V and 4 bases from J; bases unmatched to any gene: 12. The CDR3 DNA follows: TGTGCCAGCAGGCCCGGGGCGGGAGGGCCAAGAGAGACCCAGTACTTC. It codes for CASRPGAGGPRETQYF.

J is TRBJ2-1 and V is TRBV2; D unresolved. The CDR3 spans 14 residues. V gave up 3 bases and J gave up 2 bases, with 8 bases separating them. Germline V gene sequence: CDR1 SNHLY, CDR2 FYNNEI. In DNA, the CDR3 is TGTGCCAGCAGTGAGCGGACCCCCTACAATGAGCAGTTCTTC. Its translation: CASSERTPYNEQFF.

The chain uses TRBV20-1 and TRBJ2-5; TRBD2 aligns across 14 bases. Germline CDR1 and CDR2: DFQATT and SNEGSKA (reference sequence). After removal of 0 bases from V and 0 bases from J, the junction contained 12 bases not matched to a gene. The CDR3 consists of 20 residues. As DNA, the CDR3 is TGCAGTGCTAGAGATATAACCGGGACTAGCGGGAGTGTGTACCAAGAGACCCAGTACTTC. This sequence encodes CSARDITGTSGSVYQETQYF.

This clonotype was seen more than once but under ten times. The chain recombines TRBV5-6 with TRBJ2-1; TRBD2 matches 11 bases. J gave up 9 bases and V 1 base, and 6 bases lay outside the gene matches. Germline-derived CDR1 and CDR2 are SGHDT and YYEEEE. This CDR3 spans 15 amino acids. CDR3 region: CASSLLAGGVSEQFF. The CDR3 DNA follows: TGTGCCAGCAGCTTGCTAGCGGGAGGTGTGAGTGAGCAGTTCTTC.

The chain recombines TRBV20-1 with TRBJ1-4, with 7 bases fitting TRBD1. Germline CDR1 is DFQATT and CDR2 is SNEGSKA (reference sequence). Unmatched junction bases numbered 7, after V lost 5 bases and J lost 4 bases. The CDR3 is 14 amino acids. CDR3 sequence reads: CSAFAGTVNEKLFF. The CDR3 bases are TGCAGTGCTTTCGCCGGGACAGTTAATGAAAAACTGTTTTTT.

The rearrangement uses TRBV7-9 and TRBJ2-1; D possibly uses TRBD1 or TRBD2 (6 bases each). V gave up 2 bases and J gave up 9 bases, with 20 bases separating them. Germline CDR1 reads SEHNR; CDR2 reads FQNEAQ (reference sequence). This CDR3 is 16 amino acids long. CDR3 sequence: CASSLRRDTQAGEQFF. The DNA for the CDR3 is TGTGCCAGCAGCTTAAGGCGGGACACCCAGGCGGGTGAGCAGTTCTTC.

The chain is built from TRBV12-3 or TRBV12-4 and TRBJ1-1; TRBD1 is a possible D gene (5 bases). V dropped 7 bases and J dropped 4 bases, with 13 bases sitting between them. This CDR3 has 13 amino acids. The chain's CDR3 is CASNQGSATEAFF. In nucleotides, the CDR3 is TGTGCCAGCAACCAGGGTTCGGCCACTGAAGCTTTCTTT.

Ten or more counts support this clonotype. The chain uses TRBV2 and TRBJ2-2; 7 nucleotides agree with TRBD1. The CDR3 runs 14 residues. Germline V gives CDR1 SNHLY, CDR2 FYNNEI. Trimming at V came to 4 bases and at J to 4 bases, leaving 3 bases not matched to a gene. CDR3 in amino acids: CASSGQGGTGELFF. CDR3 nucleotides: TGTGCCAGCAGTGGACAGGGCGGCACCGGGGAGCTGTTTTTT.

The chain has TRBV28 and TRBJ1-1; D uncertain. The CDR3 has 12 amino acids. V was pared by 4 bases and J by 4 bases, with 7 bases between. The germline V gene encodes CDR1 MDHEN and CDR2 SYDVKM. Here the CDR3 DNA reads TGTGCCAGCAGTTCGGGCTCCACTGAAGCTTTCTTT. This codes for CASSSGSTEAFF.

The chain is built from TRBV18 and TRBJ2-7; D is perhaps TRBD2 (5 bases). TRBJ2-5 matches the DNA end more closely, so the J call is doubtful. Germline lookup yields CDR1 KGHSH and CDR2 LQKENI. The CDR3 is 12 residues long. DNA of the CDR3: TGTGCCAGCTCACCATGGGAGGAGACCCAGTACTTC. Protein product: CASSPWEETQYF.